These T cell receptor beta chains were read from a single sample in a study of blood T cell repertoires in COVID-19. The method was immunoSEQ multiplex PCR; TCRdb's version includes in-frame clones alone and lacks a portion of them. The data contain almost 400,000 clones, just under 90% of them singletons. The sequencing input was PBMCs or T cells enriched from blood (not recorded which). All receptors derive from a woman in her 30s who had recovered from COVID-19. The CDR3 runs from the conserved cysteine through the conserved F or W. D genes are given only for firm matches. A row's size may be missing; if present it is once, few, many or a size class.

. TRBJ2-7 . 13 TRBV19 CASSRGSFYEQYF TGTGCCAGTAGTCGAGGGAGCTTCTACGAGCAGTACTTC
. TRBJ1-2 . 15 TRBV7-2 CASSLAWQGSYGYTF TGTGCCAGCAGCTTAGCGTGGCAGGGAAGCTATGGCTACACCTTC
. TRBJ1-2 TRBD1 14 TRBV2 CASSTRQGIYGYTF TGTGCCAGCAGTACCCGACAGGGGATCTATGGCTACACCTTC
. TRBJ1-2 . 12 TRBV29-1 CSVESGAYGYTF TGCAGCGTTGAGTCAGGGGCCTATGGCTACACCTTC
. TRBJ2-5 . 14 TRBV30 CAWSVTTARETQYF TGTGCCTGGAGTGTGACGACTGCTCGGGAGACCCAGTACTTC
. TRBJ1-4 . 15 TRBV15 CATSRDEGIVEKLFF TGTGCCACCAGCAGAGATGAGGGAATTGTTGAAAAACTGTTTTTT
once TRBJ1-1 . 14 TRBV28 CASSPILMAAEAFF TGTGCCAGCAGTCCCATTTTAATGGCGGCTGAAGCTTTCTTT
. TRBJ1-4 TRBD1 14 TRBV5-1 CASSLNGQGEKLFF TGCGCCAGCAGCTTAAACGGACAGGGTGAAAAACTGTTTTTT
. TRBJ2-2 . 16 TRBV19 CASSIHRALNTGELFF TGTGCCAGTAGTATACACAGGGCCTTGAACACCGGGGAGCTGTTTTTT
. TRBJ2-2 . 16 TRBV3-1/TRBV3-2 CASSQYIAANTGELFF TGTGCCAGCAGCCAATACATAGCGGCGAACACCGGGGAGCTGTTTTTT
. TRBJ1-2 TRBD1 13 TRBV7-8 CASTGQGIGGYTF TGTGCCAGCACCGGACAGGGGATTGGTGGCTACACCTTC
. TRBJ1-6 TRBD1 16 TRBV4-2 CASSRTGGFGNSPLHF TGTGCCAGCAGCCGGACAGGGGGTTTTGGGAATTCACCCCTCCACTTT
. TRBJ2-2 TRBD2 17 TRBV9 CASSVSGAGANTGELFF TGTGCCAGCAGCGTAAGTGGTGCGGGAGCTAACACCGGGGAGCTGTTTTTT
. TRBJ2-1 TRBD1 15 TRBV24-1 CATSDRTGVHNEQFF TGTGCCACCAGTGACCGGACAGGGGTCCACAATGAGCAGTTCTTC
. TRBJ1-4 . 13 TRBV28 CAINTGVGEKLFF TGTGCCATCAATACGGGTGTTGGGGAAAAACTGTTTTTT
. TRBJ1-6 . 18 TRBV10-3 CAISGFDRKAVMDSPLHF TGTGCCATCAGTGGTTTCGACAGGAAGGCGGTCATGGATTCACCCCTCCACTTT
. TRBJ1-1 . 15 TRBV3-1/TRBV3-2 CASSQDRGMNTEAFF TGTGCCAGCAGCCAAGACAGGGGAATGAACACTGAAGCTTTCTTT
. TRBJ1-2 TRBD1 12 TRBV10-3 CATQRDSYGYTF TGTGCCACTCAAAGGGACAGCTATGGCTACACCTTC
. TRBJ1-2 TRBD1 13 TRBV30 CAWSPTGYLGYTF TGTGCCTGGAGTCCGACAGGGTACCTAGGCTACACCTTC
. TRBJ2-2 . 15 TRBV7-9 CASSPGDLNTGELFF TGTGCCAGCAGCCCGGGGGACCTCAACACCGGGGAGCTGTTTTTT
. TRBJ2-1 TRBD2 17 TRBV28 CASSFPTSGSSYNEQFF TGTGCCAGCAGTTTCCCGACTAGCGGGAGCTCCTACAATGAGCAGTTCTTC
. TRBJ1-1 . 12 TRBV6-5 CASSRVISEAFF TGTGCCAGCAGCAGGGTAATATCAGAAGCTTTCTTT
few TRBJ2-3 . 15 TRBV7-8 CASSLVTDNTDTQYF TGTGCCAGCAGCTTAGTTACAGACAACACAGATACGCAGTATTTT
. TRBJ1-1 . 13 TRBV9 CASSVSGNTEAFF TGTGCCAGCAGCGTCTCAGGGAACACTGAAGCTTTCTTT
. TRBJ1-6 . 13 TRBV18 CASSPGSGSPLHF TGTGCCAGCTCACCAGGTTCGGGGTCACCCCTCCACTTT
. TRBJ1-1 . 14 TRBV19 CASSIDRRGPEAFF TGTGCCAGTAGTATAGATCGCAGGGGTCCTGAAGCTTTCTTT
. TRBJ2-1 TRBD2 17 TRBV10-1 CASSEMKIAGGPGEQFF TGCGCCAGCAGTGAGATGAAGATAGCGGGAGGACCCGGTGAGCAGTTCTTC
. TRBJ1-2 . 13 TRBV12-3/TRBV12-4 CASSLDGSYGYTF TGTGCCAGCAGTTTAGATGGCAGCTATGGCTACACCTTC
. TRBJ1-6 . 17 TRBV27 CASSLLSFGTYNSPLHF TGTGCCAGCAGTTTATTATCGTTCGGGACATATAATTCACCCCTCCACTTT
. TRBJ1-3 . 16 TRBV3-1/TRBV3-2 CASSKTTQVSGNTIYF TGTGCCAGCAGCAAAACAACACAGGTCTCTGGAAACACCATATATTTT
. TRBJ2-7 . 14 TRBV15 CATSLAVGSYEQYF TGTGCCACCAGCTTAGCCGTGGGCTCCTACGAGCAGTACTTC
. TRBJ1-1 . 15 TRBV7-2 CASSLWGREDTEAFF TGTGCCAGCAGCTTATGGGGCAGGGAGGACACTGAAGCTTTCTTT
few TRBJ1-1 . 16 TRBV4-1 CASSQSSGRLGTEAFF TGCGCCAGCAGCCAAAGTTCTGGCAGGCTCGGCACTGAAGCTTTCTTT
. TRBJ2-1 TRBD1 14 TRBV5-4 CASSNRTGVREQFF TGTGCCAGCAGCAACAGGACAGGGGTTCGTGAGCAGTTCTTC
once TRBJ2-2 TRBD2 17 TRBV27 CASWGTSGSLQTGELFF TGTGCCTCCTGGGGGACTAGCGGGAGTTTACAAACCGGGGAGCTGTTTTTT
once TRBJ1-3 . 17 TRBV4-1 CASSQDRTALTENTIYF TGCGCCAGCAGCCAAGATAGGACGGCCTTGACAGAAAACACCATATATTTT
. TRBJ1-2 . 14 TRBV4-3 CASSQERSGYGYTF TGCGCCAGCAGCCAAGAACGTTCCGGCTATGGCTACACCTTC
. TRBJ1-3 . 15 TRBV20-1 CSASPDSFSGNTIYF TGCAGTGCTAGTCCGGACAGTTTCTCTGGAAACACCATATATTTT
. TRBJ1-3 . 16 TRBV9 CASSVDGMGASNTIYF TGTGCCAGCAGCGTAGACGGGATGGGGGCGTCGAACACCATATATTTT
once TRBJ1-5 . 14 TRBV25-1 CASSWADSNQPQHF TGTGCCAGCAGTTGGGCAGATAGCAATCAGCCCCAGCATTTT
. TRBJ2-3 . 16 TRBV18 CASSLGGALVTDTQYF TGTGCCAGCTCACTAGGGGGGGCCTTAGTGACAGATACGCAGTATTTT
few TRBJ1-1 . 12 TRBV30 CAWSNGNTEAFF TGTGCCTGGAGTAACGGGAACACTGAAGCTTTCTTT
. TRBJ1-2 TRBD1 13 TRBV30 CAGGQGDKKGYTF TGTGCCGGGGGGCAGGGGGATAAGAAAGGCTACACCTTC